A selection of T cell receptor beta chains follows, all from one sample in a study of early stage breast cancer tumors. TCRdb's table, derived via immunoSEQ multiplex PCR, lists solely in-frame clones and lacks some. The sample carries tens of thousands of clones, 75% to 95% recorded once. Sequencing was done on a sample of blood. The receptors here all came from an older person with breast cancer. Each CDR3 is given with its conserved first and last residue. The order of the fields is clone size, V gene, D gene, J gene, CDR3 length, CDR3 protein, CDR3 DNA. D genes are given only for firm matches. Clone size is stated in some rows and not others, as once, few, many or a class when expanded.

>.|TRBV28|.|TRBJ1-5|16
CASSLWGGTGNQPQHF
TGTGCCAGCAGTTTATGGGGAGGGACGGGCAATCAGCCCCAGCATTTT
>.|TRBV18|.|TRBJ1-2|13
CASSFRDTRGYTF
TGTGCCAGCTCATTCCGGGACACGAGGGGCTACACCTTC
>.|TRBV13|TRBD1|TRBJ2-1|15
CASSTRQGSYNEQFF
TGTGCCAGCAGCACACGACAGGGGTCCTACAATGAGCAGTTCTTC
>once|TRBV5-1|TRBD2|TRBJ2-7|18
CASSLQTSGGPGSYEQYF
TGCGCCAGCAGCTTGCAAACTAGCGGGGGGCCAGGCTCCTACGAGCAGTACTTC
>.|TRBV4-2|TRBD1|TRBJ1-5|15
CASSQEGTGDQPQHF
TGTGCCAGCAGCCAAGAGGGGACAGGGGACCAGCCCCAGCATTTT
>.|TRBV25-1|TRBD1|TRBJ2-3|16
CASSAFGTGGADTQYF
TGTGCCAGCAGTGCGTTCGGGACAGGGGGCGCAGATACGCAGTATTTT
>.|TRBV6-5|TRBD2|TRBJ2-7|14
CASSRLAGGGEQYF
TGTGCCAGCAGCCGACTAGCGGGAGGAGGCGAGCAGTACTTC
>.|TRBV29-1|.|TRBJ2-3|14
CSAEVQGGTDTQYF
TGCAGCGCCGAAGTGCAGGGAGGTACAGATACGCAGTATTTT
>.|TRBV9|.|TRBJ1-3|15
CASSVSDYSGNTIYF
TGTGCCAGCAGCGTCTCGGACTACTCTGGAAACACCATATATTTT
>.|TRBV6-1|.|TRBJ1-5|16
CASSGLAGYSNQPQHF
TGTGCCAGCAGTGGCCTCGCGGGGTATAGCAATCAGCCCCAGCATTTT
>once|TRBV28|.|TRBJ1-3|16
CASSLPGTRKGNTIYF
TGTGCCAGCAGTTTACCCGGGACACGAAAAGGAAACACCATATATTTT
>once|TRBV5-1|.|TRBJ1-1|14
CASSLGAGAGEAFF
TGCGCCAGCAGCTTAGGTGCGGGGGCGGGGGAAGCTTTCTTT
>once|TRBV7-7|TRBD2|TRBJ2-7|19
CASSLARTSGGPQLYEQYF
TGTGCCAGCAGCTTAGCTCGGACTAGCGGAGGCCCGCAACTCTACGAGCAGTACTTC
>.|TRBV2|.|TRBJ1-5|13
CASSVGGDQPQHF
TGTGCCAGCAGTGTTGGAGGGGACCAGCCCCAGCATTTT
>.|TRBV18|.|TRBJ1-4|15
CASSPTGPTNEKLFF
TGTGCCAGCTCACCTACAGGGCCCACTAATGAAAAACTGTTTTTT
>.|TRBV9|.|TRBJ2-3|16
CASSPLGPGSFDTQYF
TGTGCCAGCAGCCCGCTCGGCCCAGGGTCTTTTGATACGCAGTATTTT
>.|TRBV7-9|.|TRBJ2-2|15
CASSSSGPQAGELFF
TGTGCCAGCAGCTCCTCCGGCCCTCAGGCCGGGGAGCTGTTTTTT
>.|TRBV5-4|TRBD2|TRBJ2-1|16
CASNPKGGTSAHEQFF
TGTGCCAGCAATCCCAAGGGCGGGACTAGCGCCCATGAGCAGTTCTTC
>.|TRBV5-1|TRBD1|TRBJ1-2|16
CASSLGWTGLGYGYTF
TGCGCCAGCAGCCTCGGCTGGACAGGCCTCGGCTATGGCTACACCTTC
>.|TRBV19|.|TRBJ2-5|15
CASSRTARGVETQYF
TGTGCCAGTAGCCGCACCGCCAGGGGGGTAGAGACCCAGTACTTC
>.|TRBV2|TRBD1|TRBJ1-5|14
CASSGTGGDQPQHF
TGTGCCAGCAGTGGGACAGGGGGTGATCAGCCCCAGCATTTT
>.|TRBV30|TRBD1|TRBJ1-2|12
CAWSTGEDGYTF
TGTGCCTGGAGCACAGGGGAAGATGGCTACACCTTC
>few|TRBV5-1|TRBD1|TRBJ1-2|15
CASSFGQGGIYGYTF
TGCGCCAGCAGCTTCGGACAGGGGGGGATCTATGGCTACACCTTC
>.|TRBV7-2|.|TRBJ2-2|14
CASSLNTGTGELFF
TGTGCCAGCAGCTTAAACACAGGGACCGGGGAGCTGTTTTTT
>.|TRBV14|.|TRBJ1-6|15
CASSQEGRANSPLHF
TGTGCCAGCAGCCAAGAAGGGCGGGCTAATTCACCCCTCCACTTT
>few|TRBV5-5|.|TRBJ1-3|15
CASSHNPGVGNTIYF
TGTGCCAGCAGCCACAACCCAGGGGTCGGAAACACCATATATTTT
>.|TRBV9|TRBD2|TRBJ2-3|14
CASSALTSADTQYF
TGTGCCAGCAGCGCATTAACTAGCGCAGATACGCAGTATTTT
>.|TRBV20-1|.|TRBJ2-3|11
CSAGPTDTQYF
TGCAGTGCTGGGCCCACAGATACGCAGTATTTT
>.|TRBV30|.|TRBJ1-5|13
CAWSTGDNQPQHF
TGTGCCTGGAGCACGGGGGACAATCAGCCCCAGCATTTT
>once|TRBV11-2|.|TRBJ2-5|16
CASSLAYGPYQETQYF
TGTGCCAGCAGCTTAGCTTACGGTCCGTACCAAGAGACCCAGTACTTC
>.|TRBV11-2|TRBD1|TRBJ1-1|15
CASSLPTGGGTEAFF
TGTGCCAGCAGCTTACCGACAGGGGGAGGCACTGAAGCTTTCTTT
>.|TRBV30|.|TRBJ1-3|11
CARQEGNTIYF
TGTGCCCGACAGGAGGGAAACACCATATATTTT
>.|TRBV4-3|.|TRBJ2-2|15
CASSQESRASGELFF
TGCGCCAGCAGCCAAGAGTCGCGGGCTTCCGGGGAGCTGTTTTTT
>.|TRBV9|.|TRBJ2-3|16
CASSAPLGVGGDTQYF
TGTGCCAGCAGTGCCCCTCTCGGCGTAGGGGGAGATACGCAGTATTTT
>.|TRBV21-1|.|TRBJ2-7|14
CASSKVGQFYEQYF
TGTGCCAGCAGCAAAGTCGGACAATTCTACGAGCAGTACTTC
>.|TRBV6-5|.|TRBJ1-5|15
CASSYSGGKGQPQHF
TGTGCCAGCAGTTACTCGGGAGGGAAGGGTCAGCCCCAGCATTTT
>.|TRBV5-5|.|TRBJ2-5|15
CASSLQSAHQETQYF
TGTGCCAGCAGCTTGCAAAGCGCACATCAAGAGACCCAGTACTTC
>.|TRBV2|TRBD1|TRBJ2-7|12
CSSRTGGYEQYF
TGCTCCAGTCGGACAGGGGGCTACGAGCAGTACTTC
>.|TRBV29-1|TRBD1|TRBJ2-7|13
CSVDRTGGNEQYF
TGCAGCGTTGACAGGACAGGGGGCAACGAGCAGTACTTC
>few|TRBV27|TRBD1|TRBJ1-5|15
CASSPRTGRDQPQHF
TGTGCCAGCAGTCCCCGGACAGGGAGGGATCAGCCCCAGCATTTT
>.|TRBV7-7|.|TRBJ2-3|14
CASSMGGSTDTQYF
TGTGCTAGCAGTATGGGGGGTAGCACAGATACGCAGTATTTT
>.|TRBV2|TRBD2|TRBJ2-1|15
CASSDRTSGANEQFF
TGTGCCAGCAGTGACCGGACTAGCGGGGCAAATGAGCAGTTCTTC
>.|TRBV6-1|TRBD2|TRBJ2-1|15
CASTLGTSGGEEQFF
TGTGCCAGCACCCTAGGGACTAGCGGGGGGGAAGAGCAGTTCTTC
>.|TRBV6-5|.|TRBJ1-1|11
CASSYGLEGHF
TGTGCCAGCAGTTACGGGTTGGAGGGCCACTTT
>.|TRBV29-1|.|TRBJ2-7|11
CSLERVDEQYF
TGCAGCCTAGAGAGGGTAGACGAGCAGTACTTC
>.|TRBV19|.|TRBJ1-1|16
CASSPRGREGRTEAFF
TGTGCCAGTAGTCCACGAGGCAGGGAGGGACGGACTGAAGCTTTCTTT
>.|TRBV30|TRBD1|TRBJ1-1|13
CAWRRQGATEAFF
TGTGCCTGGAGGAGACAGGGGGCCACTGAAGCTTTCTTT
>.|TRBV14|.|TRBJ1-2|12
CASGALNYGYTF
TGTGCCAGCGGGGCCCTTAACTATGGCTACACCTTC
>.|TRBV7-2|TRBD1|TRBJ2-5|16
CASSFGEWTGGETQYF
TGTGCCAGCAGCTTCGGCGAATGGACAGGCGGAGAGACCCAGTACTTC
>.|TRBV4-1|.|TRBJ2-3|15
CASSQVNFGADTQYF
TGCGCCAGCAGCCAAGTTAACTTCGGGGCAGATACGCAGTATTTT
>.|TRBV7-9|TRBD2|TRBJ2-3|19
CASSLWRLAGAGGADTQYF
TGTGCCAGCAGCTTGTGGAGACTAGCGGGGGCTGGAGGGGCAGATACGCAGTATTTT
>.|TRBV19|TRBD1|TRBJ1-3|15
CASSIGQGAGNTIYF
TGTGCCAGTAGTATCGGACAGGGAGCTGGAAACACCATATATTTT
>.|TRBV7-2|TRBD2|TRBJ2-7|15
CASSRSSGGFGEQYF
TGTGCCAGCAGCCGTTCTAGCGGAGGGTTCGGAGAGCAGTACTTC
>.|TRBV2|TRBD1|TRBJ2-3|17
CASPKGDRGLSTDTQYF
TGTGCCAGCCCGAAGGGGGACAGGGGCCTAAGCACAGATACGCAGTATTTT
>.|TRBV11-2|.|TRBJ1-6|19
CASSLRDQPFLNPLEPLHF
TGTGCCAGCAGCTTGAGGGATCAGCCTTTTCTTAATCCTTTAGAACCCCTCCACTTT
>once|TRBV6-5|.|TRBJ2-7|14
CASSYGAGLYEQYF
TGTGCCAGCAGTTACGGAGCCGGACTCTACGAGCAGTACTTC
>.|TRBV29-1|TRBD1|TRBJ1-5|14
CSVQDREGGQPQHF
TGCAGCGTCCAGGACAGGGAAGGGGGTCAGCCCCAGCATTTT
>.|TRBV7-9|.|TRBJ1-1|11
CASTAGTEAFF
TGTGCCAGCACTGCCGGGACTGAAGCTTTCTTT
>.|TRBV6-7|.|TRBJ1-5|18
CASARPPGLLYSNQPQHF
TGTGCCAGCGCCCGCCCTCCGGGACTACTTTATAGCAATCAGCCCCAGCATTTT